Listed below are T cell receptor beta chains from one sample, sequenced in a study of T cell repertoires in cytomegalovirus infection. One entry per CDR3 protein results from TCRdb running MiXCR on the reads. The sample contains approximately 400,000 distinct CDR3 sequences, approximately 31% of which appear only once. Material: PBMCs. The receptors were sampled from a human donor in good health (CMV status not recorded). Some clones in this sample may be carry-over from other donors' samples. CDR3s include the opening cysteine and the closing phenylalanine or tryptophan. The D gene is left open where the match is weak. Only some rows state a clone size, as once, few, many or a class for expanded clones.

cdr3_aa cdr3_nt j_call d_call clone_size v_call
CASSQDPLGGRITATQYF TGTGCCAGCAGCCAAGATCCCCTGGGGGGCCGGATCACAGCTACGCAGTATTTT TRBJ2-3 - - TRBV3-1
CASSPGPTEEKLFF TGCGCCAGCAGCCCGGGACCGACGGAAGAAAAACTGTTTTTT TRBJ1-4 - - TRBV5-1
CASSPNLGEKLFF TGTGCCAGCAGCCCCAACCTGGGAGAAAAACTGTTTTTT TRBJ1-4 - many TRBV7-3
CASSPAGPGYEQYF TGTGCCAGCAGCCCCGCAGGTCCAGGCTACGAGCAGTACTTC TRBJ2-7 - few TRBV7-9
CASSLVLAGRRETQYF TGTGCCAGCAGCTTAGTTCTAGCGGGTCGGCGAGAGACCCAGTACTTC TRBJ2-5 TRBD2 many TRBV7-2
CASTRDRGGEQYF TGTGCCAGCACCAGGGACAGGGGAGGCGAGCAGTACTTC TRBJ2-7 TRBD1 - TRBV6-4
CASRPLTMGETGELFF TGTGCCAGTAGACCTCTTACCATGGGAGAGACCGGGGAGCTGTTTTTT TRBJ2-2 - many TRBV19
CASSTSSNSSYNEQFF TGTGCCAGCAGTACGTCTAGTAATAGCTCCTACAATGAGCAGTTCTTC TRBJ2-1 - few TRBV2
CASSEYGRDVAQYF TGTGCCAGCAGTGAATACGGCCGCGATGTGGCCCAGTACTTC TRBJ2-5 - few TRBV25-1
CASTPVDRDSGEAFF TGTGCCAGCACCCCGGTGGATAGGGATTCGGGTGAAGCTTTCTTT TRBJ1-1 - - TRBV28
CASSLTGGFSNQPQHF TGTGCCAGCAGTTTGACAGGGGGGTTTAGCAATCAGCCCCAGCATTTT TRBJ1-5 TRBD1 - TRBV6-2/TRBV6-3
CASSQDFQETQYF TGTGCCAGCAGCCAAGATTTCCAAGAGACCCAGTACTTC TRBJ2-5 - many TRBV11-2
CASSRGGPGELFF TGTGCCAGCAGTCGGGGGGGGCCCGGGGAGCTGTTTTTT TRBJ2-2 TRBD2 - TRBV6-5
CASSFLAGGYLSTDTQYF TGTGCCAGCAGCTTTCTAGCGGGGGGCTATCTTAGCACAGATACGCAGTATTTT TRBJ2-3 TRBD2 many TRBV7-2
CATSDLERGSLRNEQFF TGTGCCACCAGTGATTTGGAGCGGGGGTCACTCCGGAATGAGCAGTTCTTC TRBJ2-1 TRBD2 - TRBV24-1
CASRRLELSGGAVGGYTF TGTGCCAGCAGGCGACTTGAATTATCAGGGGGCGCGGTTGGTGGCTACACCTTC TRBJ1-2 TRBD1 - TRBV6-5
CASSSTAPGYSNQPQHF TGTGCCAGCAGTTCGACAGCGCCGGGCTATAGCAATCAGCCCCAGCATTTT TRBJ1-5 - few TRBV28
CASSYPAPGNTIYF TGTGCCAGCAGTTACCCCGCCCCTGGAAACACCATATATTTT TRBJ1-3 - - TRBV6-6
CASSLTTGAWNEQFF TGTGCCAGCAGCTTAACGACAGGGGCTTGGAATGAGCAGTTCTTC TRBJ2-1 TRBD1 few TRBV7-9
CASSPDPKAKTYEQYF TGTGCCAGCTCACCCGACCCCAAAGCAAAAACCTACGAGCAGTACTTC TRBJ2-7 - - TRBV18
CASSSDRGVQPQHF TGTGCCAGCAGTTCTGACAGGGGCGTTCAGCCCCAGCATTTT TRBJ1-5 TRBD1 few TRBV12-3/TRBV12-4
CASRTPSSGNTIYF TGTGCCAGCAGAACTCCAAGCTCTGGAAACACCATATATTTT TRBJ1-3 - many TRBV7-2
CASSRALRGEHEKLFF TGTGCCAGCAGCCGGGCCCTCAGGGGAGAGCATGAAAAACTGTTTTTT TRBJ1-4 - - TRBV5-6